Listed below are T cell receptor beta chains from one sample, sequenced in a study of blood T cell repertoires in COVID-19. Repertoires were generated with immunoSEQ multiplex PCR, while TCRdb's copy carries only in-frame clones and drops some. Among about 150,000 clones, roughly four fifths were seen once, and the ten largest hold nearly 15%. Input material: peripheral blood. The receptors derive from a human donor with acute or convalescent COVID-19. The donor label of this sample is uncertain. CDR3s include the opening cysteine and the closing phenylalanine or tryptophan. The D gene is left open where the match is weak. Size is omitted from some rows. Given values are once, few, many or a class for expanded clones.

clone size: .; V gene: TRBV3-1/TRBV3-2; D gene: .; J gene: TRBJ2-2; CDR3 protein: CASSQGLYFQGSNTGELFF; CDR3 DNA: TGTGCCAGCAGCCAAGGGCTATATTTCCAGGGGTCGAACACCGGGGAGCTGTTTTTT
clone size: .; V gene: TRBV6-1; D gene: TRBD1; J gene: TRBJ1-4; CDR3 protein: CASSDGMIRGPAEKLFF; CDR3 DNA: TGTGCCAGCAGTGACGGAATGATAAGGGGGCCCGCTGAAAAACTGTTTTTT
clone size: .; V gene: TRBV6-5; D gene: .; J gene: TRBJ2-3; CDR3 protein: CASRLDSGWDTQYF; CDR3 DNA: TGTGCCAGCAGATTGGACAGTGGGTGGGATACGCAGTATTTT
clone size: .; V gene: TRBV9; D gene: TRBD1; J gene: TRBJ2-6; CDR3 protein: CASSTGGNSGANVLTF; CDR3 DNA: TGTGCCAGCAGCACAGGGGGAAACTCTGGGGCCAACGTCCTGACTTTC
clone size: .; V gene: TRBV30; D gene: .; J gene: TRBJ1-4; CDR3 protein: CAWSVRESVREKLFF; CDR3 DNA: TGTGCCTGGAGTGTACGAGAATCTGTCCGGGAAAAACTGTTTTTT
clone size: .; V gene: TRBV3-1/TRBV3-2; D gene: TRBD1; J gene: TRBJ1-2; CDR3 protein: CASSQDLGTGAYGYTF; CDR3 DNA: TGTGCCAGCAGCCAAGATTTGGGCACAGGGGCCTATGGCTACACCTTC
clone size: .; V gene: TRBV6-2/TRBV6-3; D gene: .; J gene: TRBJ1-2; CDR3 protein: CASSYPREGYTF; CDR3 DNA: TGTGCCAGCAGTTACCCCAGGGAAGGCTACACCTTC
clone size: .; V gene: TRBV3-1/TRBV3-2; D gene: TRBD1; J gene: TRBJ1-3; CDR3 protein: CASSHGSDRAF; CDR3 DNA: TGTGCCAGCAGCCATGGGTCGGACAGGGCTTTT
clone size: .; V gene: TRBV7-2; D gene: .; J gene: TRBJ1-4; CDR3 protein: CASSLSRNEKLFF; CDR3 DNA: TGTGCCAGCAGCCTAAGCCGGAATGAAAAACTGTTTTTT
clone size: .; V gene: TRBV10-3; D gene: .; J gene: TRBJ1-2; CDR3 protein: CAISESTIYGYTF; CDR3 DNA: TGTGCCATCAGTGAGTCGACAATCTATGGCTACACCTTC
clone size: few; V gene: TRBV29-1; D gene: TRBD1; J gene: TRBJ1-4; CDR3 protein: CSVLTGGIGEKLFF; CDR3 DNA: TGCAGCGTTCTCACAGGGGGAATTGGTGAAAAACTGTTTTTT
clone size: .; V gene: TRBV7-8; D gene: .; J gene: TRBJ1-2; CDR3 protein: CASEPTRGTTYGYTF; CDR3 DNA: TGTGCCAGCGAACCAACCAGGGGTACCACCTATGGCTACACCTTC
clone size: few; V gene: TRBV11-2; D gene: .; J gene: TRBJ1-6; CDR3 protein: CASSLVRPGVYNSPLHF; CDR3 DNA: TGTGCCAGCAGCTTAGTACGCCCAGGTGTATATAATTCACCCCTCCACTTT
clone size: .; V gene: TRBV2; D gene: TRBD1; J gene: TRBJ1-2; CDR3 protein: CASSEAGQGLSGYTF; CDR3 DNA: TGTGCCAGCAGTGAAGCGGGACAGGGATTGAGTGGCTACACCTTC
clone size: .; V gene: TRBV6-2/TRBV6-3; D gene: TRBD2; J gene: TRBJ2-3; CDR3 protein: CASSQLGGGADTQYF; CDR3 DNA: TGTGCCAGCAGCCAACTCGGCGGGGGAGCAGATACGCAGTATTTT
clone size: .; V gene: TRBV19; D gene: .; J gene: TRBJ2-2; CDR3 protein: CASSIRGTGELFF; CDR3 DNA: TGTGCCAGTAGTATAAGGGGCACCGGGGAGCTGTTTTTT
clone size: .; V gene: TRBV4-3; D gene: TRBD1; J gene: TRBJ1-3; CDR3 protein: CASSLGDRETTIYF; CDR3 DNA: TGCGCCAGCAGTCTTGGGGACAGGGAGACCACCATATATTTT
clone size: .; V gene: TRBV2; D gene: TRBD1; J gene: TRBJ1-3; CDR3 protein: CASSTDRFHSGNTIYF; CDR3 DNA: TGTGCCAGCTCAACGGACAGGTTTCACTCTGGAAACACCATATATTTT
clone size: .; V gene: TRBV5-5; D gene: TRBD1; J gene: TRBJ1-5; CDR3 protein: CASSGGTGRYSNQPQHF; CDR3 DNA: TGTGCCAGCAGTGGTGGGACAGGTCGTTATAGCAATCAGCCCCAGCATTTT
clone size: .; V gene: TRBV12-3/TRBV12-4; D gene: .; J gene: TRBJ1-1; CDR3 protein: CASSFQLNTEAFF; CDR3 DNA: TGTGCCAGCAGTTTCCAGTTGAACACTGAAGCTTTCTTT
clone size: .; V gene: TRBV9; D gene: .; J gene: TRBJ1-1; CDR3 protein: CASSVVANTEAFF; CDR3 DNA: TGTGCCAGCAGCGTAGTGGCGAACACTGAAGCTTTCTTT
clone size: .; V gene: TRBV5-6; D gene: TRBD1; J gene: TRBJ1-4; CDR3 protein: CASSFAGTGRNKKLFF; CDR3 DNA: TGTGCCAGCAGCTTTGCTGGGACAGGGCGGAATAAAAAACTGTTTTTT
clone size: .; V gene: TRBV18; D gene: .; J gene: TRBJ1-1; CDR3 protein: CASSPGTEAFF; CDR3 DNA: TGTGCCAGCTCCCCGGGCACTGAAGCTTTCTTT
clone size: .; V gene: TRBV25-1; D gene: .; J gene: TRBJ1-4; CDR3 protein: CASSPRTVTNEKLFF; CDR3 DNA: TGTGCCAGCAGTCCCCGGACAGTCACTAATGAAAAACTGTTTTTT
clone size: .; V gene: TRBV5-1; D gene: TRBD1; J gene: TRBJ1-1; CDR3 protein: CASSFGQGGAFF; CDR3 DNA: TGCGCCAGCAGCTTTGGACAGGGAGGGGCTTTCTTT
clone size: once; V gene: TRBV3-1/TRBV3-2; D gene: .; J gene: TRBJ2-7; CDR3 protein: CASSQDYRTYEQYF; CDR3 DNA: TGTGCCAGCAGCCAAGATTATAGGACTTACGAGCAGTACTTC
clone size: .; V gene: TRBV13; D gene: TRBD2; J gene: TRBJ2-7; CDR3 protein: CASSSLTGTSGYEQYF; CDR3 DNA: TGTGCCAGCAGCTCCCTGACGGGGACTAGCGGATACGAGCAGTACTTC
clone size: few; V gene: TRBV28; D gene: .; J gene: TRBJ2-3; CDR3 protein: CASTEDIRTDTQYF; CDR3 DNA: TGTGCCAGCACCGAAGACATTCGCACAGATACGCAGTATTTT
clone size: few; V gene: TRBV2; D gene: .; J gene: TRBJ1-4; CDR3 protein: CASSEMGGQVEKLFF; CDR3 DNA: TGTGCCAGCAGTGAGATGGGGGGTCAAGTAGAAAAACTGTTTTTT
clone size: .; V gene: TRBV10-3; D gene: TRBD1; J gene: TRBJ1-4; CDR3 protein: CAISARQGANEKLFF; CDR3 DNA: TGTGCCATCAGTGCCCGACAGGGAGCTAATGAAAAACTGTTTTTT
clone size: .; V gene: TRBV7-8; D gene: .; J gene: TRBJ2-5; CDR3 protein: CASSYTSRETQYF; CDR3 DNA: TGTGCCAGCAGCTATACTAGCAGAGAGACCCAGTACTTC
clone size: .; V gene: TRBV7-2; D gene: TRBD1; J gene: TRBJ1-5; CDR3 protein: CASSPDRGGQPQHF; CDR3 DNA: TGTGCCAGCAGCCCCGACAGGGGAGGTCAGCCCCAGCATTTT
clone size: .; V gene: TRBV11-2; D gene: TRBD2; J gene: TRBJ2-3; CDR3 protein: CASSLGLAGGGGTADTQYF; CDR3 DNA: TGTGCCAGCAGCTTGGGACTAGCGGGGGGCGGAGGGACGGCAGATACGCAGTATTTT
clone size: once; V gene: TRBV9; D gene: .; J gene: TRBJ1-2; CDR3 protein: CASSPSRGNYGYTF; CDR3 DNA: TGTGCCAGCAGCCCCAGCCGGGGGAACTATGGCTACACCTTC
clone size: .; V gene: TRBV19; D gene: .; J gene: TRBJ2-7; CDR3 protein: CASSMEAVSGSYEQYF; CDR3 DNA: TGTGCCAGTAGTATGGAGGCAGTCTCGGGCTCCTACGAGCAGTACTTC
clone size: .; V gene: TRBV11-2; D gene: TRBD1; J gene: TRBJ2-7; CDR3 protein: CASSLALADRGAYEQYF; CDR3 DNA: TGTGCCAGCAGCTTGGCTTTGGCGGACAGGGGTGCCTACGAGCAGTACTTC
clone size: .; V gene: TRBV19; D gene: TRBD2; J gene: TRBJ2-7; CDR3 protein: CASSYGRPGLGYEQYF; CDR3 DNA: TGTGCCAGTAGTTACGGGAGGCCGGGACTGGGCTACGAGCAGTACTTC
clone size: .; V gene: TRBV6-4; D gene: TRBD2; J gene: TRBJ2-1; CDR3 protein: CASSRERGGYNEQFF; CDR3 DNA: TGTGCCAGCAGTCGGGAGCGGGGGGGTTACAATGAGCAGTTCTTC
clone size: .; V gene: TRBV19; D gene: .; J gene: TRBJ1-4; CDR3 protein: CASSISQGGEKLFF; CDR3 DNA: TGTGCCAGTAGTATTTCTCAGGGAGGCGAAAAACTGTTTTTT
clone size: .; V gene: TRBV6-5; D gene: .; J gene: TRBJ1-2; CDR3 protein: CASSYSILQNYGYTF; CDR3 DNA: TGTGCCAGCAGTTACTCGATATTACAGAACTATGGCTACACCTTC